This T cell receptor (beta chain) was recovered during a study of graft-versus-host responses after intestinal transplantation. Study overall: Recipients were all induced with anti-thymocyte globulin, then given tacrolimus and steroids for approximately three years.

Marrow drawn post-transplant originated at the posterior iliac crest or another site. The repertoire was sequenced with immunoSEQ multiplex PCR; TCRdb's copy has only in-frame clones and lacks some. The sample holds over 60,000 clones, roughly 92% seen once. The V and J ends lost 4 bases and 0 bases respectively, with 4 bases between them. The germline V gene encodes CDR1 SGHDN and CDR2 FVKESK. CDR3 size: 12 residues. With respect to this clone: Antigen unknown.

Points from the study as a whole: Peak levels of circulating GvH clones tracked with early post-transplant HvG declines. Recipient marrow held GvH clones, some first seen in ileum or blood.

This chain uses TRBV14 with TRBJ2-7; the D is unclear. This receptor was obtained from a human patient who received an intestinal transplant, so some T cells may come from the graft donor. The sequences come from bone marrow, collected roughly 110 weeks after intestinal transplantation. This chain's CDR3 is CASSPSSYEQYF. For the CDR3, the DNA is TGTGCCAGCAGCCCCAGCTCCTACGAGCAGTACTTC.